Listed below are T cell receptor beta chains from one sample, sequenced in a study of CXCR3-negative and CXCR3-positive naive CD8 T cells. TCRdb re-called the 5' RACE reads and catalogs CDR3 proteins one per entry, DNA excluded. In total, the table holds about 46,000 distinct CDR3 sequences. Sequenced sample: naive CXCR3- CD8+ T cells from blood. The source of these receptors is a human donor in good health. Some clones in this sample may be carry-over from other donors' samples. The CDR3 runs from the conserved cysteine through the conserved F or W.

TRBJ1-4,TRBV28,CASSPRDSHNEKLFF
TRBJ2-1,TRBV28,CAGSPTAIYNEQFF
TRBJ2-7,TRBV20-1,CSARQGPEGEQYF
TRBJ2-3,TRBV6-4,CATQQGAKADTQYF
TRBJ2-1,TRBV20-1,CSARDRDYTLDEQFF
TRBJ2-7,TRBV4-3,CASSQGRGDYEQYF
TRBJ2-7,TRBV12-3/TRBV12-4,CASSGGSSYEQYF
TRBJ2-2,TRBV6-4,CASSDIDGGELFF
TRBJ2-6,TRBV11-2,CASSLVSSGANVLTF
TRBJ2-7,TRBV6-1,CATFHGQQTYEQYF
TRBJ2-6,TRBV28,CASSFSGANVLTF
TRBJ2-7,TRBV3-1,CASSQDTLAIGEQYF
TRBJ1-2,TRBV20-1,CSYRDPYGYTF
TRBJ2-3,TRBV3-1,CASSQVPADTQYF
TRBJ2-3,TRBV5-1,CASSLEASGDTQYF
TRBJ2-5,TRBV29-1,CSVELEVGETQYF
TRBJ1-3,TRBV20-1,CSARPSSRPIHGNTIYF
TRBJ2-2,TRBV7-6,CASSLAAGTGELFF
TRBJ2-3,TRBV15,CATSPHSGGDTQYF
TRBJ2-7,TRBV14,CASSPWDRDSYEQYF
TRBJ2-1,TRBV29-1,CSVEGGKAQFF
TRBJ1-5,TRBV19,CASSIVVSGTGDQPQHF
TRBJ2-2,TRBV29-1,CSVKAGRSNTGELFF
TRBJ1-5,TRBV4-2,CASSQVDGTTQHF
TRBJ2-3,TRBV20-1,CSARGGQGAPFGPYSTQYF
TRBJ1-1,TRBV28,CASSFFMAGWGSPEAFF
TRBJ2-5,TRBV7-8,CASSLVGRLAGRETQYF
TRBJ1-3,TRBV11-2,CASSPRPSGGDIGNTIYF
TRBJ2-1,TRBV29-1,CSVETSSYNEQFF
TRBJ2-1,TRBV3-1,CASSPPTSFPSSYNEQFF
TRBJ1-5,TRBV6-5,CASSPIRNQPQHF
TRBJ2-2,TRBV6-4,CASSEDSGGTGELFF
TRBJ2-1,TRBV15,CATSKGQGDNEQFF
TRBJ2-1,TRBV7-9,CASIPQAREGYEQFF
TRBJ2-7,TRBV29-1,CSAGTGTTYEQYF
TRBJ2-2,TRBV7-3,CASSSDSGSTGEMFF
TRBJ1-2,TRBV20-1,CSARDRAGAEGYGYTF